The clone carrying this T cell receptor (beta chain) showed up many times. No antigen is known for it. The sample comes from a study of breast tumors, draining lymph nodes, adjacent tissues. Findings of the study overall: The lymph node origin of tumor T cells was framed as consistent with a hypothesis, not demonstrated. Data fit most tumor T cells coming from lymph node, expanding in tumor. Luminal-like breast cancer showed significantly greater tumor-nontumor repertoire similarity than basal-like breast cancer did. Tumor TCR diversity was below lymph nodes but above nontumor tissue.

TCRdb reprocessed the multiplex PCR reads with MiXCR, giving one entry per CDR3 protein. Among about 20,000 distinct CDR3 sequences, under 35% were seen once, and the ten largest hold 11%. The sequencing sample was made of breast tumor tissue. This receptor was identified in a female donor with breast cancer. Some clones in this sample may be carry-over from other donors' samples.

The CDR3 nucleotides read TGTGCCAGCACTTACAGACAGGGGGGCAATCAGCCCCAGCATTTT. Residues: CASTYRQGGNQPQHF. The J gene is TRBJ1-5, the V gene TRBV6-4; the match to TRBD1 covers 9 bases. CDR1 and CDR2 from the germline V gene are MRHNA and SNTAGT. The CDR3 spans 15 residues. Trimming cost V 7 bases and J 2 bases; bases outside gene matches: 6.